This T cell receptor (beta chain) was sequenced during a study of low-dose radiotherapy and immunotherapy resistance in tumors. Across the whole study: Cohort 2 patients were irradiated with 1 Gy every two weeks, reaching 13 Gy over 26 weeks.

This clonotype was found many times. Indicated time point: before trial treatment. As a condition of eligibility, patients had advanced solid tumors lacking tumor-infiltrating lymphocytes. V was pared by 3 bases and J by 4 bases, with 16 bases between. This CDR3 comprises 16 residues. cDNA synthesis used a TRAV/TRBV-specific primer set for both chains. The PCR that amplified TCRs ran for about 18 cycles, relying on a constant-region primer and a V-primer adapter. TCRdb redid the calling of the reads with MiXCR, one entry per CDR3 protein. The data contain around 79,000 distinct CDR3 sequences, 15% to 20% of them seen just once; the ten biggest clones take up 5.5% to 6%.

The chain has TRBV12-3 or TRBV12-4 and TRBJ2-1; D may be TRBD2 (6 bases). The sequence was collected from a male donor with prostate cancer. The material sequenced was PBMCs, taken before treatment. The CDR3 protein is CASSFSPSGTYNEQFF. Written as DNA, the CDR3 is TGTGCCAGCAGTTTCTCACCCTCCGGGACTTACAATGAGCAGTTCTTC.